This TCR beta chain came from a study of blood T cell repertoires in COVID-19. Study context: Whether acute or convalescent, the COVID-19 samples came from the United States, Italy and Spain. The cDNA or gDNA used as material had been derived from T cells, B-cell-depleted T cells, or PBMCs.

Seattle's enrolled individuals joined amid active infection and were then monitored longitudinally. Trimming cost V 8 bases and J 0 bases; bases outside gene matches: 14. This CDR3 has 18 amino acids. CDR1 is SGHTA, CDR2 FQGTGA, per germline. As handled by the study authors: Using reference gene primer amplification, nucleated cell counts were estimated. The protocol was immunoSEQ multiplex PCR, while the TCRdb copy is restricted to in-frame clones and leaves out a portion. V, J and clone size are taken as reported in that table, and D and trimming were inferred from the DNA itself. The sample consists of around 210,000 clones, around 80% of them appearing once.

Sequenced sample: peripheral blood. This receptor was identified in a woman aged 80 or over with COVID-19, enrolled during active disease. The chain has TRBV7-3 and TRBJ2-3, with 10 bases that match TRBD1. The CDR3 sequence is CASAPTGGLTRSTDTQYF. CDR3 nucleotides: TGTGCCAGCGCCCCGACAGGGGGCCTAACCCGTAGCACAGATACGCAGTATTTT.